This T cell receptor (beta chain) was identified during a study of blood T cell repertoires in COVID-19. Across the study: T cells, B-cell-depleted T cells, or PBMCs provided the cDNA or gDNA that served as material.

Measured with immunoSEQ multiplex PCR; TCRdb has only the in-frame clones, and not every one. The sample carries about 70,000 clones, roughly nine tenths recorded once. Per germline, CDR1 MNHEY and CDR2 SVGAGI. The V end was cut by 6 bases, the J end by 2 bases, with 13 bases between. The CDR3 length is 14 residues. The source material was peripheral blood. V gene TRBV6-5 combines with J gene TRBJ2-5; a weak D match, TRBD1 (6 bases). The origin of this receptor is a woman aged 55-70 years with acute or convalescent COVID-19. Here the CDR3 reads CASSLGGPQETQYF. The CDR3 region has the DNA TGTGCCAGCAGCTTAGGGGGACCTCAAGAGACCCAGTACTTC.